One and the same sample provided the 18 T cell receptor beta chains below, sequenced in a study of T cells after yellow fever vaccination. TCRdb reprocessed the 5' RACE reads via MiXCR and lists one record per CDR3 protein. The repertoire holds 500,000 to 700,000 distinct CDR3 sequences, with 15% to 20% as singletons. This sample comprised PBMCs, obtained 15 days after the yellow fever booster vaccination. These receptors were collected from a man aged 25-40 years who received the YFV17D yellow fever vaccine.

This clonotype has more than one count but fewer than ten. The chain recombines TRBV6-1 with TRBJ2-5; unclear D gene. V gave up 4 bases and J gave up 5 bases, with 11 bases separating them. The germline CDR1 and CDR2 sequences are MNHNS and SASEGT. This CDR3 region has 13 residues. The CDR3 region has the DNA TGTGCCAGCAGTGCGGCTGTTGGGGAGACCCAGTACTTC. This encodes CASSAAVGETQYF.

The CDR3 loop reads CATRAGRSETQYF. The CDR3 DNA is TGTGCCACCAGGGCGGGAAGATCAGAGACCCAGTACTTC. The chain recombines TRBV15 with TRBJ2-5; D is perhaps TRBD2 (6 bases). CDR1 LNHNV and CDR2 YYDKDF come from the germline V gene (reference sequence). The CDR3 extends over 13 amino acids. Between the trimmed V and J ends, which lost 6 bases and 4 bases, there was a span of 12 bases.

This clonotype was recorded a few times. The chain carries TRBV12-3 or TRBV12-4 and TRBJ1-3, with D uncertain. The CDR3 spans 16 residues. V gave up 5 bases and J gave up 0 bases, with 14 bases separating them. CDR3 in amino acids: CASSLPGSISGNTIYF. DNA of the CDR3: TGTGCCAGCAGTCTCCCCGGTTCGATCTCTGGAAACACCATATATTTT.

This clonotype was counted only a few times. The chain uses TRBV20-1 and TRBJ2-7, with 8 bases that match TRBD2. V trimming: 0 bases; J trimming: 1 base; junction bases outside the gene matches: 5. The CDR3 is 15 amino acids. Per germline, CDR1 DFQATT and CDR2 SNEGSKA (reference sequence). Written as DNA, the CDR3 is TGCAGTGCTAGAGAGGGGGCGGGAGGATCCTACGAGCAGTACTTC. It is translated as CSAREGAGGSYEQYF.

The chain has TRBV12-3 or TRBV12-4 and TRBJ2-2; no clear D gene. V was cut by 5 bases and J by 0 bases, with 25 bases left in between. The CDR3 extends over 20 amino acids. The CDR3 region is CASSVRAGLLRPANTGELFF. CDR3 nucleotide sequence: TGTGCCAGCAGTGTTAGGGCAGGTCTACTTCGACCCGCGAACACCGGGGAGCTGTTTTTT.

This clonotype was counted only a few times. One end of the junction does not line up with germline, which may come from a read error. The rearrangement joins TRBV5-4 to TRBJ1-6, with 9 bases identical to TRBD1. Germline CDR1 is SGHNT and CDR2 is YYREEE (reference sequence). The CDR3 runs to 13 residues. The CDR3: CASSLLGTGQGVF. In DNA form, the CDR3 reads TGTGCCAGCAGCTTGTTGGGAACGGGACAGGGCGTCTTT.

This sequence joins TRBV27 and TRBJ2-2; D gene ambiguous. Per germline, CDR1 MNHEY and CDR2 SMNVEV (reference sequence). The germline V and J ends were trimmed by 2 bases and 2 bases, with 9 bases remaining between them. There are 15 residues in the CDR3. The CDR3 region is CASSLRMGNTGELFF. DNA for the CDR3: TGTGCCAGCAGTTTAAGGATGGGTAACACCGGGGAGCTGTTTTTT.

This clonotype was seen only once. The V call is TRBV6-1, the J call TRBJ1-1; D is ambiguous. CDR3 length: 15 residues. The V gene lost 6 bases and the J gene lost 4 bases, with 18 bases spanning the gap. The germline CDR1 and CDR2 sequences are MNHNS and SASEGT. The CDR3 protein is CASSTSMWRATEAFF. CDR3 DNA: TGTGCCAGCAGCACATCGATGTGGAGGGCCACTGAAGCTTTCTTT.

The V gene is TRBV2, the J gene TRBJ2-7, with D possibly matching TRBD2 (6 bases). The CDR3 spans 15 residues. V lost 6 bases, J lost 3 bases, and 18 bases lay in between. CDR1 SNHLY and CDR2 FYNNEI come from the germline V gene. The DNA of the CDR3 is TGTGCCAGCAGACGAACTAGTTTGGGAGGCTACGAGCAGTACTTC. Its protein product is CASRRTSLGGYEQYF. Variable domain in full (rest from reference TRBV2 and TRBJ2-7): EPEVTQTPSHQVTQMGQEVILRCVPISNHLYFYWYRQILGQKVEFLVSFYNNEISEKSEIFDDQFSVERPDGSNFTLKIRSTKLEDSAMYFCASRRTSLGGYEQYFGPGTRLTVT.

This clonotype was observed a handful of times. The chain employs TRBV6-1 and TRBJ1-2; D is ambiguous. CDR3 length: 13 amino acids. Germline loops: CDR1 MNHNS, CDR2 SASEGT. V lost 6 bases and J lost 6, with 14 bases in between. The CDR3 protein is CASSPTTWHGYTF. For the CDR3, the DNA is TGTGCCAGCAGCCCTACGACGTGGCATGGCTACACCTTC.

The table lists this clonotype with a few counts. The gene calls are TRBV18 and TRBJ2-5; no definite D call. The germline V and J ends were trimmed by 3 bases and 4 bases, with 9 bases remaining between them. The germline gives CDR1 KGHSH, CDR2 LQKENI. The CDR3 extends over 13 amino acids. CDR3 sequence: CASSPTSGETQYF. In DNA, the CDR3 is TGTGCCAGCTCACCTACTTCCGGAGAGACCCAGTACTTC.

This clonotype was counted only a few times. The V gene is TRBV7-2, the J gene TRBJ2-3, with D uncertain. The germline CDR1 and CDR2 sequences are SGHTA and FQGNSA. Trimming pared 1 base from V and 6 bases from J, leaving 20 bases between. CDR3 length: 17 residues. Here the CDR3 DNA reads TGTGCCAGCAGCTTAGGAATTCCCGGGCAGCCCACGGATACGCAGTATTTT. It encodes CASSLGIPGQPTDTQYF. Drawing the rest from reference TRBV7-2 and TRBJ2-3, the complete variable domain is GAGVSQSPSNKVTEKGKDVELRCDPISGHTALYWYRQSLGQGLEFLIYFQGNSAPDKSGLPSDRFSAERTGGSVSTLTIQRTQQEDSAVYLCASSLGIPGQPTDTQYFGPGTRLTVL.

The sample holds a few counts of this clonotype. The chain combines TRBV12-3 or TRBV12-4 with TRBJ2-7, with TRBD2 matching 8 bases. V was clipped by 4 bases and J by 6 bases; unmatched bases: 11. The CDR3 totals 15 residues. The CDR3 coding sequence is TGTGCCAGCAGTTACCCCTTCGCGGGAGGTCCCGAGCAGTACTTC. As protein: CASSYPFAGGPEQYF.

A few counts support this clonotype. J is TRBJ2-1 and V is TRBV3-1; D might be TRBD2 (6 bases). Trimming took off 3 bases at V and 8 bases at J, with 14 bases between the two ends. Germline-derived CDR1 and CDR2 are LGHDT and YNNKEL (reference sequence). The length of the CDR3 is 14 residues. CDR3 coding DNA: TGTGCCAGCAGCCAGATCCGGGGCGGGGATGAGCAGTTCTTC. It yields the protein CASSQIRGGDEQFF.

The CDR3 spells CSVTGQGFNEQFF. The DNA for the CDR3 is TGCAGCGTGACAGGACAGGGGTTCAATGAGCAGTTCTTC. This sequence joins TRBV29-1 and TRBJ2-1; 9 nucleotides line up with TRBD1. The CDR3 spans 13 residues. The germline gives CDR1 SQVTM, CDR2 ANQGSEA. The J segment lost 6 bases and the V segment lost 6 bases, leaving 6 bases of the junction unmatched.

The chain couples TRBV20-1 to TRBJ1-4, with D unresolved. Germline V gene sequence: CDR1 DFQATT, CDR2 SNEGSKA (reference sequence). The CDR3 loop spans 13 amino acids. The V end was cut by 3 bases, the J end by 5 bases, with 10 bases between. The CDR3 here is CSASSTVNEKLFF. The CDR3 DNA is TGCAGTGCTAGTTCAACGGTAAATGAAAAACTGTTTTTT.

This clonotype showed up just once. The chain joins TRBV11-2 to TRBJ2-7; D not resolved. The germline V gene encodes CDR1 SGHAT and CDR2 FQNNGV. The length of the CDR3 is 14 residues. The germline V and J ends were trimmed by 0 bases and 7 bases, with 13 bases remaining between them. CDR3 loop: CASSLDPLAGEQYF. In DNA, the CDR3 is TGTGCCAGCAGCTTAGATCCACTGGCCGGGGAGCAGTACTTC.

This clonotype was seen repeatedly, ten times or more. The chain uses TRBV24-1 and TRBJ2-1; D is unresolved. The CDR3 has 14 residues. Between the trimmed V and J ends, which lost 1 base and 7 bases, there was a span of 10 bases. Germline V gives CDR1 KGHDR, CDR2 SFDVKD. The CDR3: CATSDLSSGNEQFF. Written as DNA, the CDR3 is TGTGCCACCAGTGATTTATCTTCTGGGAATGAGCAGTTCTTC.